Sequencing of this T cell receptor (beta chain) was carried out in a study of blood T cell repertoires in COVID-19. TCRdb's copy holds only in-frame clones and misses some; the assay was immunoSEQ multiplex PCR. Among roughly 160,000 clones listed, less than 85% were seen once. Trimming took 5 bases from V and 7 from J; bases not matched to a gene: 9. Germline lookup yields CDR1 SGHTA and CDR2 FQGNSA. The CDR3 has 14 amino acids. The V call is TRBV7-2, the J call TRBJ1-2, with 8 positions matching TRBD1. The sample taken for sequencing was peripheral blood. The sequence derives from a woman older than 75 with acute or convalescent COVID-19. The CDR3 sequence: CASSPAQGAGGYTF. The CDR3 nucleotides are TGTGCCAGCAGCCCCGCTCAGGGGGCCGGTGGCTACACCTTC.